This entry describes one T cell receptor (beta chain). This receptor's antigen is unknown. No base quality values were provided; no much bigger clone lies one nucleotide off. The entry originates in a study of blood T cell repertoires in COVID-19 (dated by TCRdb to the early 2020s). As for the study more broadly: Samples from collaborators originated in the United States, Italy and Spain and spanned both the acute and convalescent phases of COVID-19. The prospective study material was composed of cDNA or gDNA derived from T cells, B-cell-depleted T cells, or PBMCs. Deeply sampled blood TCRbeta repertoires from subjects exposed to, actively infected with, or recovered from COVID-19 were included in the dataset. The repertoires were made available in a free public database intended to serve as a resource for research on the immune response to SARS-CoV-2. Samples were obtained from the ongoing ImmuneRACE study (first 160 participants) and from over 1,000 subjects provided by 6 global collaborators. Nearly every sample came with metadata listing a de-identified subject ID, COVID-19 status, age in years and sex. HLA class I and class II types, where available, came from metadata supplied by the sample provider rather than from assay-based typing.

V is reduced by 7 bases and J by 0 bases, leaving a spacing of 16 bases between them. CDR1 and CDR2 are read off the germline V gene as MDHEN and SYDVKM. The CDR3 numbers 16 residues from cysteine through phenylalanine. The retained sequence is limited to the CDR3, 48 bases, with the frame set at the first base. The immunoSEQ Assay, a bias-controlled multiplex PCR, was used to amplify TCRbeta CDR3 regions from genomic DNA. On the authors' methods: The number of nucleated cells in each sample was estimated by amplification of reference gene primers within the assay. To quantify the absolute abundance of each unique TCRbeta CDR3 rearrangement, sequence reads were collapsed and filtered. For each sample, productive Simpson clonality was calculated as the square root of Simpson's diversity index across productive rearrangements. TCRdb took over this immuneACCESS table, retaining in-frame rearrangements with V and J assigned. Such tables are incomplete; in checked studies, under half of the missing clones stem from an unresolved V gene, and the remainder is unexplained. Clone size and the V and J calls come from that table; the DNA yielded D and trimming. The sample has 35,000 to 45,000 clones on record, about nine tenths of them singletons. The top ten clones comprise around 20% of the sample.

General findings and caveats noted by the study authors: How much clinical and demographic metadata was included differed by source and by participant, and the metadata was provided uncurated.

The collaborating institutions used their own protocols to collect whole blood in K2EDTA tubes. For TCRbeta analysis, collaborators shipped samples in one of three forms: frozen whole blood, isolated PBMCs, or DNA extracted from either of those sample types. Source material: peripheral blood. The V and J genes are TRBV28 and TRBJ1-3, and TRBD1 may be the D gene, going by 5 matching bases. The clonotype comes from a man aged 55 to 70 with acute or convalescent COVID-19. The nucleotides read TGTGCCAGCAAAAGGAGGGACTTCAGCTCTGGAAACACCATATATTTT. The resulting protein is CASKRRDFSSGNTIYF.